One and the same sample provided the 27 T cell receptor beta chains below, sequenced in a study of control samples from healthy donors and cancer patients. Produced via immunoSEQ multiplex PCR; TCRdb's table is partial and in-frame only. This sample has 120,000 or so clones; over 80% occur once, and the top ten carry approximately 0.57%. Sequencing was performed on PBMCs. The receptors come from a man older than 75 with head and neck cancer.

The V call is TRBV19, the J call TRBJ2-6; TRBD1 agrees at 10 bases. CDR1 and CDR2 (germline): LNHDA, SQIVND (reference sequence). V shed 4 bases, J shed 2 bases, and the junction held 2 bases outside the gene matches. The CDR3 sequence is 16 residues long. The CDR3 DNA reads as TGTGCCAGTAGTAGGGGGACAGGGGCTGGGGCCAACGTCCTGACTTTC. Translation gives CASSRGTGAGANVLTF.

The chain carries TRBV6-2 or TRBV6-3 and TRBJ2-5; D is uncertain. The CDR3 extends over 12 amino acids. CDR1 MNHEY and CDR2 SVGEGT come from the germline V gene. V lost 6 bases and J 5 bases, leaving 10 bases between the germline ends. CDR3 sequence: CASSLTTETQYF. The CDR3, as DNA: TGTGCCAGCAGCCTAACCACGGAGACCCAGTACTTC.

The chain couples TRBV15 to TRBJ1-5; possible D gene TRBD1, 5 bases. V lost 1 base to trimming and J lost 12 bases, with 10 bases between them. Germline V gene data show CDR1 as LNHNV and CDR2 as YYDKDF (reference sequence). The CDR3 covers 12 residues. This CDR3 reads CATSRGGGFQHF. The CDR3 DNA is TGTGCCACCAGCAGAGGGGGCGGTTTCCAGCATTTT.

The chain is built from TRBV5-6 and TRBJ1-4; no reliable D call. Germline assignment: CDR1 SGHDT and CDR2 YYEEEE. The CDR3 consists of 15 residues. The ends were cut back, 2 bases at V and 2 bases at J, with 10 bases in the middle. In DNA form, the CDR3 reads TGTGCCAGCAGCTTCTTTGCGGCGACTAATGAAAAACTGTTTTTT. This encodes CASSFFAATNEKLFF.

The rearrangement joins TRBV7-7 to TRBJ1-4, with TRBD1 as a possible D gene (6 bases). The V gene lost 2 bases and the J gene lost 5 bases, with 12 bases spanning the gap. CDR1 is SSHAT, CDR2 FNYEAQ, per germline (reference sequence). The length of the CDR3 is 15 residues. The CDR3 sequence is CASSLLGGENEKLFF. In DNA, the CDR3 is TGTGCCAGCAGCTTACTAGGGGGAGAGAATGAAAAACTGTTTTTT.

The gene calls are TRBV12-5 and TRBJ2-7; no clear D. V lost 2 bases, J lost 3 bases, and 8 bases lay in between. Per germline, CDR1 LGHNT and CDR2 FRNRAP. The CDR3 contains 13 residues. CDR3 in amino acids: CASGLKTGYEQYF. CDR3 bases: TGTGCTAGTGGTTTGAAAACGGGCTACGAGCAGTACTTC.

The V and J genes are TRBV6-2 or TRBV6-3 and TRBJ2-3, with 10 positions matching TRBD2. Germline V gives CDR1 MNHEY, CDR2 SVGEGT. V lost 5 bases, J lost 0 bases, and 5 bases stayed unmatched. The CDR3 sequence is 16 residues long. The CDR3 sequence: CASSRGLAASTDTQYF. The CDR3 DNA follows: TGTGCCAGCAGTAGAGGACTAGCGGCTAGCACAGATACGCAGTATTTT.

This clone has just a few counts. The chain joins TRBV11-3 to TRBJ2-2; the D is unclear. This CDR3 has 14 amino acids. The V end was cut by 4 bases, the J end by 6 bases, with 12 bases between. The V gene's germline CDR1 is SGHNT and CDR2 YENEEA. CDR3 region: CASSSVFGPGELFF. In nucleotides, the CDR3 is TGTGCCAGCAGCTCCGTCTTTGGACCCGGGGAGCTGTTTTTT.

J is TRBJ1-4 and V is TRBV4-3, with 7 bases identical to TRBD1. CDR1 and CDR2 (germline): LGHNA, YSLEER. This CDR3 is built from 14 residues. V gave up 0 bases and J gave up 15 bases; unmatched junction bases: 10. The CDR3 region has the DNA TGCGCCAGCAGCCAAGACTCCCCCCCGGGACAGATGTTTTTT. Its protein product is CASSQDSPPGQMFF.

The chain joins TRBV28 to TRBJ1-6; D gene unclear. This CDR3 has 16 amino acids. The V and J ends lost 2 bases and 0 bases respectively, with 8 bases between them. Germline V gives CDR1 MDHEN, CDR2 SYDVKM. The CDR3 spells CASSLRKSSYNSPLHF. The CDR3 region has the DNA TGTGCCAGCAGTTTACGGAAGAGCTCCTATAATTCACCCCTCCACTTT. The variable domain in full, with the rest retrieved from reference TRBV28 and TRBJ1-6, is DVKVTQSSRYLVKRTGEKVFLECVQDMDHENMFWYRQDPGLGLRLIYFSYDVKMKEKGDIPEGYSVSREKKERFSLILESASTNQTSMYLCASSLRKSSYNSPLHFGNGTRLTVT.

The chain joins TRBV9 to TRBJ2-2; the D is unclear. Trimming pared 3 bases from V and 6 bases from J, leaving 6 bases between. Germline assignment: CDR1 SGDLS and CDR2 YYNGEE. This CDR3 is 12 amino acids long. CDR3 amino acids: CASSDRAGELFF. The DNA of the CDR3 is TGTGCCAGCAGCGATCGCGCCGGGGAGCTGTTTTTT.

V gene TRBV19 combines with J gene TRBJ2-2; the D gene is possibly TRBD2 (6 bases). CDR1 LNHDA and CDR2 SQIVND come from the germline V gene (reference sequence). Trimming stripped 7 bases from V and 6 bases from J, with 15 bases between. The CDR3 has 14 residues. The CDR3 protein is CASTRRGEAGELFF. CDR3 nucleotides: TGTGCCAGTACAAGAAGAGGGGAGGCCGGGGAGCTGTTTTTT.

The V gene is TRBV6-5, the J gene TRBJ1-6; D perhaps matches TRBD1 (6 bases). The germline V gene has CDR1 MNHEY and CDR2 SVGAGI. Deletions cut 2 bases from V and 7 bases from J, with 9 bases between. This CDR3 has 14 amino acids. The DNA for the CDR3 is TGTGCCAGCAGTTACCTCAGGGGCAATTCACCCCTCCACTTT. This sequence encodes CASSYLRGNSPLHF.

The chain combines TRBV5-1 with TRBJ1-5; D is possibly TRBD1 (6 bases). The CDR3 spans 14 residues. Deletions cut 0 bases from V and 3 bases from J, with 7 bases between. CDR1 is SGHRS, CDR2 YFSETQ, per germline. The CDR3 coding sequence is TGCGCCAGCAGCTTGGGGGGGCTCAATCAGCCCCAGCATTTT. Translating gives CASSLGGLNQPQHF. Combining the CDR3 with reference TRBV5-1 and TRBJ1-5 gives the whole variable domain KAGVTQTPRYLIKTRGQQVTLSCSPISGHRSVSWYQQTPGQGLQFLFEYFSETQRNKGNFPGRFSGRQFSNSRSEMNVSTLELGDSALYLCASSLGGLNQPQHFGDGTRLSIL.

Here the CDR3 reads CASSDSSRFPQHF. DNA of the CDR3: TGTGCCAGCAGTGACAGCTCGAGGTTTCCCCAGCATTTT. This chain links TRBV2 with TRBJ1-5; no firm D call. The V end was cut by 3 bases, the J end by 10 bases, with 13 bases between. The germline gives CDR1 SNHLY, CDR2 FYNNEI. The CDR3 has 13 amino acids. The full variable domain, with the rest looked up from reference TRBV2 and TRBJ1-5, is EPEVTQTPSHQVTQMGQEVILRCVPISNHLYFYWYRQILGQKVEFLVSFYNNEISEKSEIFDDQFSVERPDGSNFTLKIRSTKLEDSAMYFCASSDSSRFPQHFGDGTRLSIL.

Worth noting for this clone: The junction and the germline gene differ at one end; a read error may be behind it. V and J are TRBV7-9 and TRBJ1-1; weak D call: TRBD1 (5 bases). The germline V gene encodes CDR1 SEHNR and CDR2 FQNEAQ (reference sequence). CDR3 size: 15 residues. CDR3 bases: TGTGCCAGCAGCTCCCCAGGGCAGACGAACGCTGAAGCTTTCTTT. It yields the protein CASSSPGQTNAEAFF.

The gene calls are TRBV27 and TRBJ1-6, with D unresolved. Per the germline V gene, CDR1 is MNHEY and CDR2 is SMNVEV (reference sequence). V was trimmed by 4 bases and J by 6 bases, leaving 19 bases between them. This CDR3 has 17 residues. The CDR3 here is CASSSATRGITNSPLHF. Here the CDR3 DNA reads TGTGCCAGCAGTTCGGCGACCCGGGGAATTACTAATTCACCCCTCCACTTT.

V is TRBV3-1 (or the pseudogene TRBV3-2) and J is TRBJ2-2; no reliable D call. This CDR3 region has 14 residues. Looked up from germline, CDR1 is LGHDT and CDR2 is YNNKEL (reference sequence). V gave up 4 bases and J gave up 5 bases, with 11 bases separating them. This CDR3 reads CASSPQLRTGELFF. CDR3 nucleotide sequence: TGTGCCAGCAGCCCCCAACTGAGAACCGGGGAGCTGTTTTTT.

DNA for the CDR3: TGTGCCAGCAGCTTAGTCGCGGGGGGCTACACCTTC. This translates into CASSLVAGGYTF. V and J are TRBV7-2 and TRBJ1-2; no definite D call. The V gene lost 1 base and the J gene lost 8 bases, with 8 bases spanning the gap. Per germline, CDR1 SGHTA and CDR2 FQGNSA. This CDR3 has 12 amino acids.

The CDR3 loop reads CASSSRDAQETQYF. The CDR3 bases are TGTGCCAGCTCGTCCCGGGACGCGCAAGAGACCCAGTACTTC. The chain couples TRBV18 to TRBJ2-5, with D possibly being TRBD1 or TRBD2 (5 bases each). Germline V gives CDR1 KGHSH, CDR2 LQKENI. The CDR3 loop spans 14 amino acids. Trimming stripped 6 bases from V and 2 bases from J, with 13 bases between.

This clone was recorded once. The genes are TRBV6-5 and TRBJ1-1; TRBD1 might be the D (6 bases). V lost 11 bases, J lost 3 bases, and 22 bases lay in between. The CDR3 extends over 15 amino acids. Germline V gene data show CDR1 as MNHEY and CDR2 as SVGAGI. Here the CDR3 DNA reads TGTGCCTCTTGGTACTCCGGGGGCGTTTACACTGAAGCTTTCTTT. This sequence encodes CASWYSGGVYTEAFF.

The rearrangement joins TRBV7-9 to TRBJ2-5; 8 nucleotides match TRBD1. V lost 4 bases to trimming and J lost 6 bases; unmatched junction nucleotides: 10. The CDR3 has 15 amino acids. The germline gives CDR1 SEHNR, CDR2 FQNEAQ (reference sequence). DNA of the CDR3: TGTGCCAGCAGCTATCCGGGACAGGTAGTGAAGACCCAGTACTTC. It specifies CASSYPGQVVKTQYF. The variable domain in full, with the rest retrieved from reference TRBV7-9 and TRBJ2-5, is DTGVSQNPRHKITKRGQNVTFRCDPISEHNRLYWYRQTLGQGPEFLTYFQNEAQLEKSRLLSDRFSAERPKGSFSTLEIQRTEQGDSAMYLCASSYPGQVVKTQYFGPGTRLLVL.

This rearrangement joins TRBV5-1 to TRBJ2-6, with unresolved D. Germline CDR1 reads SGHRS; CDR2 reads YFSETQ. This CDR3 comprises 14 residues. The V and J ends lost 9 bases and 0 bases respectively, with 10 bases between them. The DNA for the CDR3 is TGCGCCACCAACCCAGGCTCTGGGGCCAACGTCCTGACTTTC. Translation gives CATNPGSGANVLTF.

This chain joins TRBV3-1 (or the pseudogene TRBV3-2) and TRBJ2-7; the match to TRBD2 covers 7 bases. V lost 1 base, J lost 1 base, and 13 bases stayed unmatched. Per the germline V gene, CDR1 is LGHDT and CDR2 is YNNKEL (reference sequence). The CDR3 runs to 18 residues. DNA for the CDR3: TGTGCCAGCAGCCAAGGGATTGTCGGGGGGTTATTTTCCTACGAGCAGTACTTC. This gives the protein CASSQGIVGGLFSYEQYF.

The rearrangement joins TRBV9 to TRBJ2-1; tentative D call: TRBD2 (6 bases). The CDR3 runs to 14 residues. Germline lookup yields CDR1 SGDLS and CDR2 YYNGEE. Trimming stripped 3 bases from V and 6 bases from J, with 13 bases between. The CDR3 reads CASSGFGGSNEQFF. For the CDR3, the DNA is TGTGCCAGCAGCGGGTTCGGGGGTAGCAATGAGCAGTTCTTC.

The chain couples TRBV7-9 to TRBJ2-1; 9 bases are a match to TRBD2. CDR3 length: 17 residues. V shed 6 bases and J 0 bases; nucleotides not matched to a gene: 9. Germline V lookup: CDR1 SEHNR, CDR2 FQNEAQ (reference sequence). The CDR3 DNA reads TGTGCCAGCAGTTATCCGGGACTAGCCTTCTCCTACAATGAGCAGTTCTTC. Its protein product is CASSYPGLAFSYNEQFF.

This CDR3 reads CASSSDSSNTEAFF. The CDR3, as DNA: TGCGCCAGCAGCTCGGACAGTTCGAACACTGAAGCTTTCTTT. The chain carries TRBV5-1 and TRBJ1-1; TRBD1 might be the D (6 bases). The CDR3 contains 14 residues. Per germline, CDR1 SGHRS and CDR2 YFSETQ. Trimming pared 3 bases from V and 1 base from J, leaving 10 bases between.